One and the same sample provided the 25 T cell receptor beta chains below, sequenced in a study of T cells after yellow fever vaccination. MiXCR, applied by TCRdb to the 5' RACE reads, yields one record per CDR3 protein. In the table there are around 340,000 distinct CDR3 sequences, 8.7% of which are singletons. The source material was PBMCs, sampled on the day of the first yellow fever vaccination. The receptors were sampled from a man between 18 and 35 years old who received the YFV17D yellow fever vaccine.

This chain joins TRBV9 and TRBJ2-1, with TRBD2 as a possible D gene (6 bases). The ends were cut back, 3 bases at V and 9 bases at J, with 19 bases in the middle. This CDR3 is built from 15 residues. From germline, CDR1 is SGDLS and CDR2 YYNGEE. In DNA, the CDR3 is TGTGCCAGCAGCGCCCGCCGGGACTCCACTCTTGAGCAGTTCTTC. Protein product: CASSARRDSTLEQFF.

There are a few counts of this clonotype. The V and J genes are TRBV5-1 and TRBJ1-1; D not certain. The V end lost 3 bases, the J end lost 0 bases, and 12 bases lay between the germline ends. CDR1 and CDR2 from the germline V gene are SGHRS and YFSETQ. The CDR3 has 15 amino acids. CDR3 sequence (DNA): TGCGCCAGCAGCTGGGCCGTGGGAGTGAACACTGAAGCTTTCTTT. This codes for CASSWAVGVNTEAFF.

This clonotype was seen many times. The gene calls are TRBV20-1 and TRBJ2-7; D may match TRBD1 or TRBD2 (6 bases each). CDR1 is DFQATT, CDR2 SNEGSKA, per germline (reference sequence). The V gene lost 5 bases and the J gene lost 0 bases, with 14 bases spanning the gap. The CDR3 sequence is 14 residues long. The CDR3 spells CSASGGTTSYEQYV. The CDR3 DNA follows: TGCAGTGCTTCCGGGGGCACAACCTCCTACGAGCAGTACGTC.

This clonotype was seen repeatedly, ten times or more. V usage is TRBV7-2 and J usage is TRBJ2-5; TRBD2 aligns across 8 bases. V lost 5 bases and J lost 3; bases outside the gene matches: 5. Germline CDR1 and CDR2: SGHTA and FQGNSA. There are 14 residues in the CDR3. In DNA form, the CDR3 reads TGTGCCAGCAGCCAAAATAGCGGGAAAGAGACCCAGTACTTC. This codes for CASSQNSGKETQYF.

This clonotype was seen repeatedly, ten times or more. The V call is TRBV4-3, the J call TRBJ1-4; D is unresolved. Trimming shortened V by 4 bases and J by 10 bases, and 7 bases separated the two germline ends. Germline CDR1 and CDR2: LGHNA and YSLEER. This CDR3 region has 11 residues. The CDR3 nucleotides are TGCGCCAGCAGCCTCACGGGAAAACTGTTTTTT. Translating gives CASSLTGKLFF.

This clonotype occurred a few times. This chain uses TRBV5-4 with TRBJ2-7, with 8 bases that match TRBD1. The V gene's germline CDR1 is SGHNT and CDR2 YYREEE (reference sequence). The CDR3 runs 15 residues. V shed 2 bases, J shed 2 bases, and the junction held 6 bases outside the gene matches. DNA of the CDR3: TGTGCCAGCAGCTTAGGTAACAGGGGGACCTACGAGCAGTACGTC. Translating gives CASSLGNRGTYEQYV.

This clonotype was counted between two and nine times. The chain recombines TRBV5-5 with TRBJ2-1; TRBD2 aligns across 8 bases. Germline V gene sequence: CDR1 SGHKS, CDR2 YYEKEE (reference sequence). This CDR3 spans 15 amino acids. Trimming took 0 bases from V and 7 from J; bases not matched to a gene: 6. CDR3 in DNA: TGTGCCAGCAGCTTGGCCGCGAGCGGGAGTAATGAGCAGTTCTTC. As protein: CASSLAASGSNEQFF.

The rearrangement uses TRBV12-3 or TRBV12-4 and TRBJ2-7; tentatively, D is TRBD2 (6 bases). V lost 6 bases and J 0 bases, leaving 15 bases between the germline ends. The CDR3 runs to 15 residues. CDR3 sequence: CASSPTRVLSYEQYF. CDR3 nucleotide sequence: TGTGCCAGCAGCCCGACTAGAGTACTCTCCTACGAGCAGTACTTC.

This sequence joins TRBV13 and TRBJ2-5, with 7 bases fitting TRBD1. The CDR3 covers 15 residues. The germline V gene has CDR1 PRHDT and CDR2 FYEKMQ (reference sequence). V shed 5 bases, J shed 5 bases, and the junction held 11 bases outside the gene matches. CDR3 residues: CASSRRQGSSETQYF. Written as DNA, the CDR3 is TGTGCCAGCAGCCGGAGACAGGGTTCCAGCGAGACCCAGTACTTC.

This clonotype was observed a handful of times. This chain connects TRBV5-1 to TRBJ2-5; 7 bases align to TRBD1. The CDR3 totals 14 residues. The ends lost 3 bases at V and 1 base at J; junction bases unmatched: 3. Looked up from germline, CDR1 is SGHRS and CDR2 is YFSETQ. The CDR3 bases are TGCGCCAGCAGCTCGCAGGGGGTCCAAGAGACCCAGTACTTC. This codes for CASSSQGVQETQYF.

This clonotype turned up a few times. V usage is TRBV29-1 and J usage is TRBJ1-1, with D perhaps TRBD1 (5 bases). The CDR3 sequence is 14 residues long. Between the trimmed V and J ends, which lost 2 bases and 0 bases, there was a span of 10 bases. Germline CDR1 SQVTM, CDR2 ANQGSEA. The CDR3 DNA sequence: TGCAGCGTTGAAAAGCGGGGCATGAACACTGAAGCTTTCTTT. Its protein is CSVEKRGMNTEAFF.

This clonotype turned up a few times. As DNA, the CDR3 is TGTGCCAGCAGCGCCCGGGAATACGGGGAGCTGTTTTTT. Protein sequence: CASSAREYGELFF. The V and J genes are TRBV7-9 and TRBJ2-2; D may be TRBD2 (5 bases). The germline V and J ends were trimmed by 5 bases and 7 bases, with 11 bases remaining between them. This CDR3 has 13 amino acids. Per the germline V gene, CDR1 is SEHNR and CDR2 is FQNEAQ (reference sequence). Full variable domain (rest looked up from reference TRBV7-9 and TRBJ2-2): DTGVSQNPRHKITKRGQNVTFRCDPISEHNRLYWYRQTLGQGPEFLTYFQNEAQLEKSRLLSDRFSAERPKGSFSTLEIQRTEQGDSAMYLCASSAREYGELFFGEGSRLTVL.

This sequence joins TRBV28 and TRBJ1-2, with no clear D. With 7 bases removed from V and 8 bases from J, the gap between germline ends came to 14 bases. CDR3 length: 12 residues. Germline V lookup: CDR1 MDHEN, CDR2 SYDVKM. The CDR3 DNA follows: TGTGCCAGCACGACGATGCGGAACGGCTACACCTTC. This codes for CASTTMRNGYTF.

Many counts were recorded for this clonotype. The chain links TRBV7-2 to TRBJ2-1, with 12 bases matching TRBD2. Germline V lookup: CDR1 SGHTA, CDR2 FQGNSA. Losses at the gene ends were 6 bases for V and 5 bases for J; bases not matched to a gene: 5. The CDR3 consists of 15 residues. The CDR3 DNA reads TGTGCCAGCAGGGTGAGACTAGCGGGGGACAATGAGCAGTTCTTC. It is translated as CASRVRLAGDNEQFF.

V gene TRBV15 combines with J gene TRBJ2-3, with D possibly TRBD2 on 5 matching bases. The CDR3 length is 15 residues. Germline V gene sequence: CDR1 LNHNV, CDR2 YYDKDF (reference sequence). Deletions cut 0 bases from V and 6 bases from J, with 13 bases between. The CDR3 here is CATSRDRTGPDTQYF. CDR3 nucleotide sequence: TGTGCCACCAGCAGAGACCGGACTGGGCCGGATACGCAGTATTTT.

V usage is TRBV7-3 and J usage is TRBJ2-5; D is unclear. V lost 1 base and J 1 base, leaving 10 bases between the germline ends. The CDR3 spans 15 residues. Germline CDR1 is SGHTA and CDR2 is FQGTGA. The CDR3 reads CASSLNFGSQETQYF. The CDR3 nucleotides are TGTGCCAGCAGCTTAAATTTTGGTAGCCAAGAGACCCAGTACTTC.

V gene TRBV6-5 combines with J gene TRBJ2-7; D may be TRBD1 or TRBD2 (5 bases each). This CDR3 is built from 17 residues. V was shortened by 0 bases and J by 3 bases, with 18 bases between the two germline ends. CDR1 is MNHEY and CDR2 is SVGAGI in the germline V gene. CDR3 DNA: TGTGCCAGCAGTTACTCGAGGCTGGGGGACCGTGACTACGAGCAGTACGTC. Translating it yields CASSYSRLGDRDYEQYV.

The chain uses TRBV6-5 and TRBJ2-6; D is uncertain. Germline V gene data show CDR1 as MNHEY and CDR2 as SVGAGI. Trimming left V 1 base short and J 1 base short, with 11 bases between. This CDR3 is built from 17 residues. CDR3 sequence reads: CASSYYSVQSGANVLTF. The CDR3 bases are TGTGCCAGCAGTTACTACAGCGTTCAATCTGGGGCCAACGTCCTGACTTTC.

The chain joins TRBV4-1 to TRBJ2-2; D not resolved. Germline loops: CDR1 MGHRA, CDR2 YSYEKL. The CDR3 length is 15 residues. V was cut by 5 bases and J by 4 bases, with 14 bases left in between. CDR3 bases: TGCGCCAGCAGCAATCGCACTTCTGGCACCGGGGAGCTGTTTTTT. Protein product: CASSNRTSGTGELFF.

The chain is built from TRBV7-2 and TRBJ1-5; D is possibly TRBD1 (6 bases). Germline-derived CDR1 and CDR2 are SGHTA and FQGNSA. This CDR3 is 15 amino acids long. With 6 bases removed from V and 5 bases from J, the gap between germline ends came to 17 bases. CDR3 sequence reads: CASSPSQGKYQPQHF. The CDR3 nucleotides are TGTGCCAGCAGTCCGAGTCAGGGGAAATATCAGCCCCAGCATTTT.

In this sample, this clonotype turned up a few times. The V and J genes are TRBV6-2 or TRBV6-3 and TRBJ2-7, with D unclear. Germline CDR1 reads MNHEY; CDR2 reads SVGEGT. V was trimmed by 7 bases and J by 7 bases, leaving 17 bases between them. There are 13 residues in the CDR3. The CDR3 protein is CASTWARHEEQYV. The CDR3 DNA follows: TGTGCCAGCACCTGGGCCCGACATGAAGAGCAGTACGTC.

The rearrangement links TRBV5-1 to TRBJ2-3; 11 bases are shared with TRBD2. The germline V gene has CDR1 SGHRS and CDR2 YFSETQ. The CDR3 is 15 amino acids. The trim removed 4 bases at V and 6 bases at J, leaving 7 bases unmatched. CDR3 in amino acids: CASSTTSGGPDTQYF. The CDR3 DNA reads TGCGCCAGCAGCACAACTAGCGGGGGCCCCGATACGCAGTATTTT. Looking up the rest from reference TRBV5-1 and TRBJ2-3 gives the full variable domain: KAGVTQTPRYLIKTRGQQVTLSCSPISGHRSVSWYQQTPGQGLQFLFEYFSETQRNKGNFPGRFSGRQFSNSRSEMNVSTLELGDSALYLCASSTTSGGPDTQYFGPGTRLTVL.

The chain links TRBV24-1 to TRBJ2-1; 7 nucleotides line up with TRBD1. The trim removed 5 bases at V and 0 bases at J, leaving 9 bases unmatched. The CDR3 loop spans 17 amino acids. Germline V gene data show CDR1 as KGHDR and CDR2 as SFDVKD. The CDR3 loop reads CATSGVTGARSYNEQFF. CDR3 nucleotide sequence: TGTGCCACCAGTGGCGTAACAGGGGCGCGCTCCTACAATGAGCAGTTCTTC.

This clonotype was observed a handful of times. This chain connects TRBV10-3 to TRBJ2-3; D is uncertain. The CDR3 sequence is 14 residues long. Germline-derived CDR1 and CDR2 are ENHRY and SYGVKD. V was cut by 7 bases and J by 0 bases, with 11 bases left in between. The CDR3 nucleotides read TGTGCCATCACCGACAAGGGTAGCACAGATACGCAGTATTTT. Its protein product is CAITDKGSTDTQYF.

This sequence joins TRBV12-3 or TRBV12-4 and TRBJ1-1, with D hard to call. The germline V and J ends were trimmed by 3 bases and 2 bases, with 10 bases remaining between them. This CDR3 contains 14 residues. This chain's CDR3 is CASSLGWINTEAFF. CDR3 nucleotides: TGTGCCAGCAGTTTGGGATGGATCAACACTGAAGCTTTCTTT.